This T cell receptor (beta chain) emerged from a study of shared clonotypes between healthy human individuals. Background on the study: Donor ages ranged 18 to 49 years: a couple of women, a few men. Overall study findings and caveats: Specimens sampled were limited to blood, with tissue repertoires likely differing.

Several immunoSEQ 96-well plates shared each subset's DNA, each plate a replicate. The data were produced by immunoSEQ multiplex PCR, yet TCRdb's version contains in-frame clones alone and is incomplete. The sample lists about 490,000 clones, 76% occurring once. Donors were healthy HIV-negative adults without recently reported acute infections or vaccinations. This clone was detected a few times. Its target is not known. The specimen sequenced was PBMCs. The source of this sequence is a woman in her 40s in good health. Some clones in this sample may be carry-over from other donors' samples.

For the CDR3, the DNA is TGTGCCAGCACGCCCTGGCGGACAACCGCCCGAACTACTAATGAAAAACTGTTTTTT. Residues: CASTPWRTTARTTNEKLFF. The rearrangement links TRBV5-8 to TRBJ1-4; a possible D gene is TRBD1 (5 bases). The CDR3 runs to 19 residues. Looked up from germline, CDR1 is SGHTS and CDR2 is YDEGEE. V lost 6 bases, J lost 2 bases, and 26 bases lay in between. The whole variable domain, remainder taken from reference TRBV5-8 and TRBJ1-4, is EAGVTQSPTHLIKTRGQQATLRCSPISGHTSVYWYQQALGLGLQFLLWYDEGEERNRGNFPPRFSGRQFPNYSSELNVNALELEDSALYLCASTPWRTTARTTNEKLFFGSGTQLSVL.